The clone carrying this T cell receptor (beta chain) came up a few times. The data were obtained in a study of cytomegalovirus exposure and HLA in healthy donors. Primers included in the PCR were 60 Vbeta and 13 Jbeta primers. TCRdb's table, derived via immunoSEQ multiplex PCR, lists solely in-frame clones and lacks some. The sample has more than 50,000 clones; over 75% are singletons. The CDR3 sequence is 13 residues long. CDR1 and CDR2 (germline): SGDLS, YYNGEE. Trimming removed 4 bases from V and 7 bases from J, with 11 bases in between. This chain uses TRBV9 with TRBJ2-2, with D tentatively TRBD1 (6 bases). Sequences were obtained from PBMCs. This TCR was recovered from a female donor in good health and CMV-seronegative. The CDR3 spells CASSSQGHGELFF. CDR3 coding DNA: TGTGCCAGCAGCTCACAGGGTCACGGGGAGCTGTTTTTT.